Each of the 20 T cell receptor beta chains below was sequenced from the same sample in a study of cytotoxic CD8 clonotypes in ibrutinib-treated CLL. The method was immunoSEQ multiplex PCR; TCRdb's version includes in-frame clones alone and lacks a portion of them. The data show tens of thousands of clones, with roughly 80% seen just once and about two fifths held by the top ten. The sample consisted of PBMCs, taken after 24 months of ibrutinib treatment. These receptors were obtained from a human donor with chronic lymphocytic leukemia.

The CDR3 reads CASSGGQAISYNEQFF. CDR3 sequence (DNA): TGTGCCAGCAGTGGGGGACAGGCGATCTCCTACAATGAGCAGTTCTTC. The V call is TRBV28, the J call TRBJ2-1, with 8 bases lining up with TRBD1. CDR3 length: 16 amino acids. V was clipped by 5 bases and J by 0 bases; unmatched bases: 6. CDR1 is MDHEN, CDR2 SYDVKM, per germline.

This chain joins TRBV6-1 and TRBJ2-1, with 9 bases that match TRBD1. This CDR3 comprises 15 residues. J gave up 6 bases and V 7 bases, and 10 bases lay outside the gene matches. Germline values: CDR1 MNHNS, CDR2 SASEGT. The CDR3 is CASTPGGQGLNEQFF. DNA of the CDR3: TGTGCCAGCACTCCTGGGGGACAGGGCCTCAATGAGCAGTTCTTC.

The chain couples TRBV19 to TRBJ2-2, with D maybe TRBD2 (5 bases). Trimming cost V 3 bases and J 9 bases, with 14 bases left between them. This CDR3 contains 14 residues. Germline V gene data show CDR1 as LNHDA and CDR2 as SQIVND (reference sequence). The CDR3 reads CASSISGERRELFF. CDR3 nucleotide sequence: TGTGCCAGTAGTATTAGTGGGGAGAGGAGGGAGCTGTTTTTT. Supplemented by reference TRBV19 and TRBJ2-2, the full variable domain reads DGGITQSPKYLFRKEGQNVTLSCEQNLNHDAMYWYRQDPGQGLRLIYYSQIVNDFQKGDIAEGYSVSREKKESFPLTVTSAQKNPTAFYLCASSISGERRELFFGEGSRLTVL.

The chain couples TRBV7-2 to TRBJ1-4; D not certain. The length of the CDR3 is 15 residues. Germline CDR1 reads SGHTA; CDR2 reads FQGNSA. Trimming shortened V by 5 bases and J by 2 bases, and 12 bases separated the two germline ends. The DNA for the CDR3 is TGTGCCAGCAGCCAAGAAGGGAGCACTAATGAAAAACTGTTTTTT. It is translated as CASSQEGSTNEKLFF.

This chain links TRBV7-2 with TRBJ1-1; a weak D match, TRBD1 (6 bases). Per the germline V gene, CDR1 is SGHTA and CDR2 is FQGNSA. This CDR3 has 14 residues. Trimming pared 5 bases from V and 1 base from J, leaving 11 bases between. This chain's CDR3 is CASSLQGRNTEAFF. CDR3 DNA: TGTGCCAGCAGCCTGCAGGGGCGGAACACTGAAGCTTTCTTT.

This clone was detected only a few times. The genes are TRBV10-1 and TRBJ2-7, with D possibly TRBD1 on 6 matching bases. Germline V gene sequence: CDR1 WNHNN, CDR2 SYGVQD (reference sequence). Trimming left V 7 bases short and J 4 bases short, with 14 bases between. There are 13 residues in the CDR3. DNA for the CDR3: TGCGCCAGCACCAGGGGCGAGCCGTACGAGCAGTACTTC. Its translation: CASTRGEPYEQYF.

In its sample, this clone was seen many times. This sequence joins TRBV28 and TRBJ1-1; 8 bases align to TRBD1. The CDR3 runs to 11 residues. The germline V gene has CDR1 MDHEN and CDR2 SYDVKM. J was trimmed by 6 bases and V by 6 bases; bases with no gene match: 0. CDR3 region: CASRQGAEAFF. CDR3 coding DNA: TGTGCCAGCAGACAGGGGGCTGAAGCTTTCTTT. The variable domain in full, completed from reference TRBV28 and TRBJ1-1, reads DVKVTQSSRYLVKRTGEKVFLECVQDMDHENMFWYRQDPGLGLRLIYFSYDVKMKEKGDIPEGYSVSREKKERFSLILESASTNQTSMYLCASRQGAEAFFGQGTRLTVV.

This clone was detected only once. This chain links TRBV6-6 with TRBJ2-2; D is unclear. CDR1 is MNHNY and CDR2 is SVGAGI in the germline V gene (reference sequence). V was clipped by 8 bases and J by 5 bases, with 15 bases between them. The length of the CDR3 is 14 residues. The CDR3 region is CASSGATLTGELFF. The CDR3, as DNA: TGTGCCAGCTCCGGTGCCACCCTTACCGGGGAGCTGTTTTTT.

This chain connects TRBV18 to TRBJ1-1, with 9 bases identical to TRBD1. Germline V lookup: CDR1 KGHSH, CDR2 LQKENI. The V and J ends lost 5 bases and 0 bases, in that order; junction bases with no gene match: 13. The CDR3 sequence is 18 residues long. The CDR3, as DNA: TGTGCCAGCTCAGCATACAGGGGACAGGGAGGGATGAACACTGAAGCTTTCTTT. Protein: CASSAYRGQGGMNTEAFF.

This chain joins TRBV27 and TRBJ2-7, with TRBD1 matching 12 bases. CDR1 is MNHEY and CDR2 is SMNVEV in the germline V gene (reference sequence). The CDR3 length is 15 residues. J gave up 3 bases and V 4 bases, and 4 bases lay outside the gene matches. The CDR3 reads CASSYRDRGHYEQYF. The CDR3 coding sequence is TGTGCCAGCAGTTATCGGGACAGGGGGCACTACGAGCAGTACTTC.

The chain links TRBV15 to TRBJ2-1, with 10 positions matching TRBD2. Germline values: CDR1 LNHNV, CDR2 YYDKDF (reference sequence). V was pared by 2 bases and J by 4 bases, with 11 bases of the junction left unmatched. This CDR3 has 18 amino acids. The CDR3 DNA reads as TGTGCCACCAGCAGAATCCCGACGGGACTAGCGTCTTACAATGAGCAGTTCTTC. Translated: CATSRIPTGLASYNEQFF.

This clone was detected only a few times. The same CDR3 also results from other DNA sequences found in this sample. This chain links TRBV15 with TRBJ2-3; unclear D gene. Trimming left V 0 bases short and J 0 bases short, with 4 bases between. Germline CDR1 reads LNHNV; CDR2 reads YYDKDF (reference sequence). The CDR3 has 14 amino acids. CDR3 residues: CATSRDGSTDTQYF. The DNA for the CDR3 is TGTGCCACCAGCAGAGATGGTAGCACAGATACGCAGTATTTT.

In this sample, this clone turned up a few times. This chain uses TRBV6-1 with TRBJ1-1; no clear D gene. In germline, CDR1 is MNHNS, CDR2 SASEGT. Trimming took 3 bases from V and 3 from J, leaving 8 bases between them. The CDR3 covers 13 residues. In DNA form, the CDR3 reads TGTGCCAGCAGTGATGGCTTCGACACTGAAGCTTTCTTT. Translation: CASSDGFDTEAFF.

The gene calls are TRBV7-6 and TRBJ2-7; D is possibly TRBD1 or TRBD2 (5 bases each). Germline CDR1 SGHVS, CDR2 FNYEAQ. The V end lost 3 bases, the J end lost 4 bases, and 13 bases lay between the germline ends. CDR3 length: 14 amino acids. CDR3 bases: TGTGCCAGCAGCTTGGGACCTCAGACGTACGAGCAGTACTTC. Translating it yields CASSLGPQTYEQYF.

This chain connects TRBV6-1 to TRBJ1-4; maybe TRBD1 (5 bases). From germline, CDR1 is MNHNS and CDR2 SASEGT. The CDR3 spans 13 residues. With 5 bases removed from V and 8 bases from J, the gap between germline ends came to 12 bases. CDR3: CASSFSGGEKLFF. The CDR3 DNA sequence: TGTGCCAGCAGTTTCAGTGGGGGGGAAAAACTGTTTTTT.

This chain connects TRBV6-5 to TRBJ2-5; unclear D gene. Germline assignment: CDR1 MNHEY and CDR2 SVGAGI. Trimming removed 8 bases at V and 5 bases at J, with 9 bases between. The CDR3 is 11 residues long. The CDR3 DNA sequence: TGTGCCAGCCTCTCCCTCGAGACCCAGTACTTC. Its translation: CASLSLETQYF.

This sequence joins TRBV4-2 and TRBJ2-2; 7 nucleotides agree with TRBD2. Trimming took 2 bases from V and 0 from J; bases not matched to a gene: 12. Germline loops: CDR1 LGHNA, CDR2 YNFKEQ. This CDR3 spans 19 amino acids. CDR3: CASSQRGREWNPNTGELFF. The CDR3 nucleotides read TGTGCCAGCAGCCAAAGAGGGCGGGAGTGGAATCCGAACACCGGGGAGCTGTTTTTT.

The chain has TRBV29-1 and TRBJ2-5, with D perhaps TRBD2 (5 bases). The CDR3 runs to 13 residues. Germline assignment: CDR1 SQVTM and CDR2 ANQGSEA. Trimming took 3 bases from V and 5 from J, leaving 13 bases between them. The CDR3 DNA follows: TGCAGCGTTGAGAGGTCGACTATGGAGACCCAGTACTTC. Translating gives CSVERSTMETQYF.

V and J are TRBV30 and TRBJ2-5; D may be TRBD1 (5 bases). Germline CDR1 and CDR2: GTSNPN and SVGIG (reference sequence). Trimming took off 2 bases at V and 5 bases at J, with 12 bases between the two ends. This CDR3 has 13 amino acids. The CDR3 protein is CAWSLEGVETQYF. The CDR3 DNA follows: TGTGCCTGGAGTCTCGAAGGGGTGGAGACCCAGTACTTC. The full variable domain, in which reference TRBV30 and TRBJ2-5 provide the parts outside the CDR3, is SQTIHQWPATLVQPVGSPLSLECTVEGTSNPNLYWYRQAAGRGLQLLFYSVGIGQISSEVPQNLSASRPQDRQFILSSKKLLLSDSGFYLCAWSLEGVETQYFGPGTRLLVL.

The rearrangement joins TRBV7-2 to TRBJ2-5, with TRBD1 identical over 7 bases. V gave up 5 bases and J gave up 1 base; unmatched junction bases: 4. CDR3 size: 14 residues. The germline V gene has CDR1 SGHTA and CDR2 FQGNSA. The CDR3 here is CASSPRQGQETQYF. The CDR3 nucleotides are TGTGCCAGCAGCCCCCGACAGGGCCAAGAGACCCAGTACTTC.